Given below is one T cell receptor (beta chain) in context. This entry belongs to a study of patients and donors after allogeneic stem cell transplantation. Via MiXCR, TCRdb re-called the RT-PCR reads, giving one row per CDR3 protein. The sample shows about a million distinct CDR3 sequences, under 20% of them seen only once. V gave up 8 bases and J gave up 2 bases; unmatched junction bases: 10. This CDR3 has 15 amino acids. CDR1 and CDR2 (germline): DFQATT, SNEGSKA (reference sequence). The sequence derives from a human donor who was either an allogeneic HSCT recipient or a stem cell or donor lymphocyte infusion donor (not recorded which). It is not recorded whose cells these are; they may come from a transplant donor. The chain links TRBV20-1 to TRBJ2-1; 9 positions match TRBD2. The sample consisted of blood, either unsorted or a sorted T cell fraction (not recorded which). The CDR3 sequence is CSLPTIAGAYNEQFF. The CDR3 DNA sequence: TGCAGTCTCCCGACGATAGCGGGAGCCTACAATGAGCAGTTCTTC.